This passage covers 20 T cell receptor beta chains from one sample sequenced in a study of OX40 agonist ivuxolimab in advanced cancers. Here immunoSEQ multiplex PCR was the method, and the copy in TCRdb shows in-frame clones only, minus some. The sample records 45,000 to 55,000 clones, 88% being singletons. The specimen comprised CD4+ or CD8+ T cells sorted from blood, sampled in a trial of the OX40 agonist ivuxolimab. The receptors shown here come from an adult with an advanced solid tumor such as melanoma, head and neck, liver or kidney cancer.

The rearrangement joins TRBV28 to TRBJ1-1, with D perhaps TRBD1 (6 bases). This CDR3 spans 14 amino acids. V was trimmed by 5 bases and J by 5 bases, leaving 15 bases between them. Germline V lookup: CDR1 MDHEN, CDR2 SYDVKM. The CDR3 sequence is CASSVFQGRTEAFF. The CDR3 nucleotides read TGTGCCAGCAGTGTATTTCAGGGGCGGACTGAAGCTTTCTTT.

The CDR3 bases are TGTGCCAGCAGCCAAAATCCCACCAGCACAGATACGCAGTATTTT. This sequence encodes CASSQNPTSTDTQYF. J is TRBJ2-3 and V is TRBV7-8, with D unclear. This CDR3 comprises 15 residues. V lost 5 bases, J lost 0 bases, and 12 bases lay in between. The germline V gene encodes CDR1 SGHVS and CDR2 FQNEAQ.

The genes are TRBV28 and TRBJ2-3, with no clear D. Trimming removed 3 bases from V and 9 bases from J, with 10 bases in between. The CDR3 is 12 residues long. Per germline, CDR1 MDHEN and CDR2 SYDVKM. The CDR3 loop is CASSFQRSTQYF. The CDR3 DNA sequence: TGTGCCAGCAGTTTCCAGCGTTCGACGCAGTATTTT.

This clone has only a few counts. J is TRBJ2-7 and V is TRBV10-1; 7 bases map to TRBD2. V lost 1 base to trimming and J lost 4 bases; unmatched junction nucleotides: 7. This CDR3 is 15 amino acids long. The germline V gene has CDR1 WNHNN and CDR2 SYGVQD (reference sequence). CDR3 residues: CASSELKAGSYEQYF. Written as DNA, the CDR3 is TGCGCCAGCAGTGAGTTAAAAGCGGGGTCGTACGAGCAGTACTTC.

V is TRBV10-3 and J is TRBJ2-7; 7 bases align to TRBD2. Germline V gene sequence: CDR1 ENHRY, CDR2 SYGVKD. V lost 5 bases, J lost 5 bases, and 9 bases stayed unmatched. This CDR3 comprises 14 residues. The CDR3 region is CAISIGTSGDEQYF. The DNA of the CDR3 is TGTGCCATCAGTATAGGTACGAGCGGGGACGAGCAGTACTTC.

This chain joins TRBV6-1 and TRBJ2-3; 7 bases line up with TRBD2. The J segment lost 4 bases and the V segment lost 7 bases, leaving 8 bases of the junction unmatched. This CDR3 is 14 amino acids long. The germline gives CDR1 MNHNS, CDR2 SASEGT. CDR3 amino acids: CASTRGGVADTQYF. The CDR3, as DNA: TGTGCCAGCACCCGTGGGGGGGTCGCAGATACGCAGTATTTT.

The rearrangement links TRBV11-3 to TRBJ1-3; maybe TRBD1 (5 bases). Germline V gene sequence: CDR1 SGHNT, CDR2 YENEEA. V was trimmed by 5 bases and J by 0 bases, leaving 11 bases between them. This CDR3 region has 15 residues. CDR3 sequence reads: CASSALGDSGNTIYF. The DNA for the CDR3 is TGTGCCAGCAGCGCCTTAGGGGACTCTGGAAACACCATATATTTT.

J is TRBJ2-3 and V is TRBV18; a weak D match, TRBD1 (6 bases). This CDR3 has 14 residues. In germline, CDR1 is KGHSH, CDR2 LQKENI. The V end lost 5 bases, the J end lost 0 bases, and 9 bases lay between the germline ends. CDR3 amino acids: CASSGQGSTDTQYF. CDR3 coding DNA: TGTGCCAGCTCAGGGCAGGGGAGCACAGATACGCAGTATTTT.

The rearrangement uses TRBV9 and TRBJ2-7, with D uncertain. Trimming took off 0 bases at V and 1 base at J, with 8 bases between the two ends. Germline CDR1 SGDLS, CDR2 YYNGEE. The CDR3 extends over 14 amino acids. The CDR3 coding sequence is TGTGCCAGCAGCGTAGCTAGGCGGTCCTACGAGCAGTACTTC. Residues: CASSVARRSYEQYF.

The V gene is TRBV10-3, the J gene TRBJ2-7, with D hard to call. CDR1 is ENHRY, CDR2 SYGVKD, per germline. This CDR3 region has 16 residues. The V end was cut by 2 bases, the J end by 3 bases, with 17 bases between. The CDR3 reads CAISEQQYSGLYEQYF. CDR3 sequence (DNA): TGTGCCATCAGTGAGCAGCAGTACTCGGGTCTCTACGAGCAGTACTTC.

V and J are TRBV14 and TRBJ1-1; D remains ambiguous. The germline V and J ends were trimmed by 2 bases and 7 bases, with 11 bases remaining between them. Germline CDR1 and CDR2: SGHDN and FVKESK. The CDR3 has 13 amino acids. CDR3 nucleotide sequence: TGTGCCAGCAGCCAACGGGGAGGAGGTGAAGCTTTCTTT. It translates to CASSQRGGGEAFF.

V is TRBV27 and J is TRBJ2-3; D is uncertain. This CDR3 is 11 amino acids long. V dropped 10 bases and J dropped 0 bases, with 5 bases sitting between them. The germline CDR1 and CDR2 sequences are MNHEY and SMNVEV (reference sequence). The CDR3 is CAIPSTDTQYF. The CDR3 region has the DNA TGTGCCATCCCTAGCACAGATACGCAGTATTTT.

V gene TRBV5-5 combines with J gene TRBJ2-7; TRBD2 aligns across 8 bases. Trimming removed 2 bases from V and 5 bases from J; junction bases left unmatched: 3. The germline CDR1 and CDR2 sequences are SGHKS and YYEKEE (reference sequence). This CDR3 contains 13 residues. CDR3 in DNA: TGTGCCAGCAGCTTACTAGCGGAACACGAGCAGTACTTC. Its translation is CASSLLAEHEQYF.

The V and J genes are TRBV9 and TRBJ1-4, with a weak D call TRBD1 (5 bases). The CDR3 extends over 15 amino acids. Trimming removed 4 bases at V and 5 bases at J, with 15 bases between. Per germline, CDR1 SGDLS and CDR2 YYNGEE. Written as DNA, the CDR3 is TGTGCCAGCAGCTTGGGACTGGGACTAAATGAAAAACTGTTTTTT. Its protein is CASSLGLGLNEKLFF.

This CDR3 reads CASSVGLSNTGELFF. The CDR3 coding sequence is TGTGCCAGCAGCGTGGGGTTGTCGAACACCGGGGAGCTGTTTTTT. The chain is built from TRBV9 and TRBJ2-2, with no clear D. The CDR3 loop spans 15 amino acids. Germline V CDR1 and CDR2: SGDLS, YYNGEE. The V and J ends lost 2 bases and 0 bases respectively, with 8 bases between them.

This clone was observed a few times. The chain couples TRBV14 to TRBJ2-7, with D maybe TRBD1 (6 bases). Per the germline V gene, CDR1 is SGHDN and CDR2 is FVKESK. The V gene lost 4 bases and the J gene lost 8 bases, with 12 bases spanning the gap. The CDR3 extends over 12 amino acids. CDR3 in DNA: TGTGCCAGCAGCCCATCAGGGGTACAGCAGTACTTC. This encodes CASSPSGVQQYF.

V gene TRBV5-6 combines with J gene TRBJ2-6, with 9 bases aligning to TRBD1. Germline loops: CDR1 SGHDT, CDR2 YYEEEE. There are 18 residues in the CDR3. V lost 0 bases and J lost 3; bases outside the gene matches: 7. This CDR3 reads CASSLALGQGLGANVLTF. CDR3 nucleotide sequence: TGTGCCAGCAGCTTGGCCCTGGGACAGGGTCTTGGGGCCAACGTCCTGACTTTC.

The chain carries TRBV4-1 and TRBJ1-2; D not certain. With 0 bases removed from V and 4 bases from J, the gap between germline ends came to 12 bases. Germline assignment: CDR1 MGHRA and CDR2 YSYEKL. The CDR3 is 15 amino acids. The chain's CDR3 is CASSQERSGAYGYTF. The CDR3 coding sequence is TGCGCCAGCAGCCAAGAGAGGTCGGGAGCCTATGGCTACACCTTC.

V and J are TRBV4-2 and TRBJ1-2; 8 bases line up with TRBD1. The CDR3 is made up of 14 amino acids. The V gene's germline CDR1 is LGHNA and CDR2 YNFKEQ. J lost 8 bases, V lost 4 bases, and 9 bases had no gene match. This chain's CDR3 is CASSPGQGLGGYTF. In DNA form, the CDR3 reads TGTGCCAGCAGCCCAGGACAGGGCCTCGGGGGCTACACCTTC.

The chain couples TRBV5-1 to TRBJ1-2; D is unresolved. This CDR3 region has 12 residues. V shed 0 bases and J shed 4 bases, with 4 bases lying between them. The germline V gene encodes CDR1 SGHRS and CDR2 YFSETQ. Here the CDR3 reads CASSLDSYGYTF. The CDR3 DNA is TGCGCCAGCAGCTTGGACAGCTATGGCTACACCTTC. Full variable domain (remainder filled in from reference TRBV5-1 and TRBJ1-2): KAGVTQTPRYLIKTRGQQVTLSCSPISGHRSVSWYQQTPGQGLQFLFEYFSETQRNKGNFPGRFSGRQFSNSRSEMNVSTLELGDSALYLCASSLDSYGYTFGSGTRLTVV.